This T cell receptor (beta chain) was documented in a study of cytomegalovirus exposure and HLA in healthy donors. Study outcomes and limitations: Later, an analysis found that common viral pathogens appeared to be linked with several of the most significant clusters. The study listed some 160 cytomegalovirus-associated TCR beta chains. In an earlier analysis, in some 500 donors, most V segments appeared productive either ~90% or ~30% of the time. Analysis was carried out at a later point, and it linked a missense DCLRE1C variant to TCR beta V- and J-gene trimming.

The CDR3 runs 16 residues. The junction had 8 bases not matched to a gene; V was cut back by 0 bases and J by 4 bases. The germline V gene encodes CDR1 SGDLS and CDR2 YYNGEE. Notes on this clone: Antigen unknown.

The PCR had 60 Vbeta and 13 Jbeta primers. Sequencing used immunoSEQ multiplex PCR; TCRdb keeps in-frame clones, though not all of them. The sample lists over 75,000 clones, less than 75% occurring once. This clonotype was sampled from a man aged 30 to 45 in good health and CMV-seronegative. The sample comprised PBMCs. The chain couples TRBV9 to TRBJ2-3; 7 bases agree with TRBD1. The CDR3 coding sequence is TGTGCCAGCAGCGTAGGACAGGGCCTATGGTCAGATACGCAGTATTTT. It yields the protein CASSVGQGLWSDTQYF.